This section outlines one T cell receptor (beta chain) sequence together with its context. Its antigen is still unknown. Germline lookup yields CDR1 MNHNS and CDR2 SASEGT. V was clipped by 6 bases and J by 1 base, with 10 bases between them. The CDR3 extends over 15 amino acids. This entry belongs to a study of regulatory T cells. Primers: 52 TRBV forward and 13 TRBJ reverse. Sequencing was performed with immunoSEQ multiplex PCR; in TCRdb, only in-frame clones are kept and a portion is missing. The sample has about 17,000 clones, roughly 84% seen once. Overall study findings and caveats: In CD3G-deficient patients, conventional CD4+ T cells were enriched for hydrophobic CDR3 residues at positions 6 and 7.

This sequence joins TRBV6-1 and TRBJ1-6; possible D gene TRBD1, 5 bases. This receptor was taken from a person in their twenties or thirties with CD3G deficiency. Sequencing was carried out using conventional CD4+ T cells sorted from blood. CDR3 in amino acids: CASRTATSYNSPLHF. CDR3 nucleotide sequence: TGTGCCAGCAGGACAGCGACATCCTATAATTCACCCCTCCACTTT.